The sample holds many counts of the clone carrying this T cell receptor beta chain. Its matching antigen is unknown. Time point indicated: patch test 2, 6 weeks after DPC sensitization. Treatment reported: therapeutic diphenylcyclopropenone sensitization with weekly scalp DPC. These data come from a study of human T cells and chemical hapten exposure. Across the study: On approximately 2 cm by approximately 2 cm of upper inner arm skin, sensitization was performed with 2% DPC. Per-sample TCR yield variability stemmed mainly from small pooled library volume differences.

Overall study findings and caveats: Following DPC sensitization, TCRs present above 1 in 1000 frequency showed no change.

Trimming removed 6 bases at V and 0 bases at J, with 10 bases between. Germline values: CDR1 LNHNV, CDR2 YYDKDF (reference sequence). The CDR3 runs to 14 residues. TCRdb called the RACE reads again in MiXCR, with one record for every CDR3 protein. The sample yields about 380,000 distinct CDR3 sequences, over 6% seen once. The sample here was whole blood, taken in connection with sensitization to the hapten diphenylcyclopropenone (DPC). The TCR comes from a woman between 18 and 30 years old with alopecia areata. Some clones in this sample may be carry-over from other donors' samples. The chain has TRBV15 and TRBJ2-3; D may be TRBD1 or TRBD2 (6 bases each). The CDR3 region has the DNA TGTGCCACCAGGACGGGGGCTAGCACAGATACGCAGTATTTT. Translated: CATRTGASTDTQYF.